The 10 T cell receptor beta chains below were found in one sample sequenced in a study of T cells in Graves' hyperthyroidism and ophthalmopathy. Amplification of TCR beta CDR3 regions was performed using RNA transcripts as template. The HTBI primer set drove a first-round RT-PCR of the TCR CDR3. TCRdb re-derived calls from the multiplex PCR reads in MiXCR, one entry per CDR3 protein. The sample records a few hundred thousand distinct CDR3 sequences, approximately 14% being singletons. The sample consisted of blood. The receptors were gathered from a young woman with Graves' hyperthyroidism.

CDR3 sequence reads: CASSVDPGTYEQYF. The CDR3 region has the DNA TGTGCCAGCAGCGTAGACCCAGGAACCTACGAGCAGTACTTC. V and J are TRBV9 and TRBJ2-7, with D unresolved. V was cut by 0 bases and J by 2 bases, with 9 bases left in between. The germline V gene encodes CDR1 SGDLS and CDR2 YYNGEE. The CDR3 is 14 residues long.

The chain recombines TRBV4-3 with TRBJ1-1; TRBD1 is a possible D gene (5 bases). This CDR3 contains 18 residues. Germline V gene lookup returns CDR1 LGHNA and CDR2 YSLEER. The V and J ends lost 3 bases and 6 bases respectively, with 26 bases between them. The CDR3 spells CASSHNPGSGAYIAEAFF. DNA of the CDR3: TGCGCCAGCAGCCACAACCCGGGGAGTGGGGCTTATATCGCTGAAGCTTTCTTT.

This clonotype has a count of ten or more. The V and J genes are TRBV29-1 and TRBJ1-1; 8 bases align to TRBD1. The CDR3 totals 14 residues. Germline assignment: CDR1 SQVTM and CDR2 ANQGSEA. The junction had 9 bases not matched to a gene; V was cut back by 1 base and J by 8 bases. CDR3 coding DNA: TGCAGCGTTGAAGGGGCCCAGGGGGCGTCAGAAGCTTTCTTT. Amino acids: CSVEGAQGASEAFF.

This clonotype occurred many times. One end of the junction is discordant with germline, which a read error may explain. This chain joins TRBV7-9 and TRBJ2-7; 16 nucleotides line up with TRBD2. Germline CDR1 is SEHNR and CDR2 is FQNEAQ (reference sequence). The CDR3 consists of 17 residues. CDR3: CASSLGLAGGISYKQYF. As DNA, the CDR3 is TGTGCCAGCAGCCTGGGACTAGCGGGAGGGATTTCCTACAAGCAGTACTTC.

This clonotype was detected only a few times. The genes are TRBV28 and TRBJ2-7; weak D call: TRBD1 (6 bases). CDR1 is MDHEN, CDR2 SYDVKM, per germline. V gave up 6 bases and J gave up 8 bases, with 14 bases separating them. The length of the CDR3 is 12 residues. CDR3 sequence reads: CASSFTGTQQYF. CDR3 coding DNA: TGTGCCAGCAGCTTCACCGGGACACAGCAGTACTTC. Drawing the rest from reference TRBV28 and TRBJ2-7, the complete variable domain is DVKVTQSSRYLVKRTGEKVFLECVQDMDHENMFWYRQDPGLGLRLIYFSYDVKMKEKGDIPEGYSVSREKKERFSLILESASTNQTSMYLCASSFTGTQQYFGPGTRLTVT.

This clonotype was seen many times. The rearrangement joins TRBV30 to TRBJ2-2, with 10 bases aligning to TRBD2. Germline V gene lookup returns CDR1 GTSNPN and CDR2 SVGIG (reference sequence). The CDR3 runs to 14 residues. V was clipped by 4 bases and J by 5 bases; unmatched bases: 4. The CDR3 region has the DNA TGTGCCTGGACTAGCGGGAGTGGGACCGGGGAGCTGTTTTTT. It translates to CAWTSGSGTGELFF.

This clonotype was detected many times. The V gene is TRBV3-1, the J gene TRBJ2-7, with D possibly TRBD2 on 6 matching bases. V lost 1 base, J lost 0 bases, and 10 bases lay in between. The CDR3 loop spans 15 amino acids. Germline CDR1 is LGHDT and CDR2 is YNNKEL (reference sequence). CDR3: CASSQGIADSYEQYF. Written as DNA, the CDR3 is TGTGCCAGCAGCCAAGGGATAGCGGACTCCTACGAGCAGTACTTC.

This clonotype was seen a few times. The CDR3 nucleotides read TGTGCCAGTAGTCGGACGCAGGGACCTAATGAAAAACTGTTTTTT. The encoded protein is CASSRTQGPNEKLFF. The rearrangement links TRBV19 to TRBJ1-4, with D possibly matching TRBD1 (5 bases). The ends were cut back, 5 bases at V and 3 bases at J, with 13 bases in the middle. Germline V lookup: CDR1 LNHDA, CDR2 SQIVND (reference sequence). The CDR3 covers 15 residues.

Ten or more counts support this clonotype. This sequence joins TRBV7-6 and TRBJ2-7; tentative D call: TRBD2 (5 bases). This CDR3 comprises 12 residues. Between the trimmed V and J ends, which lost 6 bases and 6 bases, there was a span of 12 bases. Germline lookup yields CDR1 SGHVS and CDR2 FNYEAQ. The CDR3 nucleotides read TGTGCCAGCAGTCATAGCGATGGCGAGCAGTACTTC. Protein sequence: CASSHSDGEQYF.

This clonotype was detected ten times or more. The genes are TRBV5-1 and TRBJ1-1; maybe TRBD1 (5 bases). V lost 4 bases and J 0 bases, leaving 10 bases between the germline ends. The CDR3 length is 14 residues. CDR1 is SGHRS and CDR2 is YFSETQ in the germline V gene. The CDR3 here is CASSMTAMNTEAFF. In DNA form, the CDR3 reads TGCGCCAGCAGCATGACAGCCATGAACACTGAAGCTTTCTTT.